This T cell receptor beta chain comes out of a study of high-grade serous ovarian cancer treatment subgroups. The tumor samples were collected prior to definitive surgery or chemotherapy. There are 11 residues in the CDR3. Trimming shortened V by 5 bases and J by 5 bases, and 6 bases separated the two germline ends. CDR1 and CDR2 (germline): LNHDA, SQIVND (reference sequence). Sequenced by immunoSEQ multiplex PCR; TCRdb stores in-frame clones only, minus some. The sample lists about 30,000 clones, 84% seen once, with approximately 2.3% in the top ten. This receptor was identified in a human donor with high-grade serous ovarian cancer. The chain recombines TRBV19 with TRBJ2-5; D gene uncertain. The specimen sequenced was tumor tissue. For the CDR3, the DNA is TGTGCCAGTAGTCAAGCGGAGACCCAGTACTTC. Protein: CASSQAETQYF.